The subject of this entry is one T cell receptor (beta chain). The antigen is unknown. The sample is drawn from a study of T cell repertoires in cytomegalovirus infection. Study background: Indicated by public TCR beta signatures were CMV infection and matching HLA type.

Regarding the study as a whole: Cumulative frequency of public TCR beta families picked out carriers of CMV plus the relevant HLA. Dominating the ex vivo response were TCR beta clonotypes that were CMV-specific and HLA-C-restricted.

MiXCR, run by TCRdb on the reads, gives a single entry per CDR3 protein. The table records around 450,000 distinct CDR3 sequences, approximately 31% of them present only once. Sequencing was done on a sample of PBMCs. This clonotype originated in a human donor in good health (CMV status not recorded). Some clones in this sample may be carry-over from other donors' samples.

This chain's CDR3 is CASSRTGVGNTIYF. The CDR3 nucleotides read TGTGCCAGCAGTCGCACAGGGGTAGGAAACACCATATATTTT. J is TRBJ1-3 and V is TRBV6-5; 7 bases align to TRBD1. The germline V gene encodes CDR1 MNHEY and CDR2 SVGAGI. The CDR3 loop spans 14 amino acids. The V gene end was trimmed by 5 bases and the J gene end by 4 bases; junction bases not matched to a gene: 5.